This TCR beta chain was observed in a study of T-cell reconstitution after alpha-beta-depleted transplantation in children. The study, taken as a whole, reports: Newly produced T cells mostly provided counts and TCRbeta diversity after one year, as hyperexpanded clones declined. The high TCRbeta diversity at day 60 in some patients came from surviving recipient T cells and thymic progenitors. Several hundred expanded graft clones reportedly were the source of alpha-beta T cells about two months after transplant.

Deletions cut 6 bases from V and 1 base from J, with 13 bases between. Germline CDR1 and CDR2: MNHNS and SASEGT. The CDR3 has 15 amino acids. There are a few counts of this clonotype. Its matching antigen is unknown. TCRbeta library preparation incorporated unique molecular identifiers. TCRdb processed the PCR reads anew with MiXCR; each CDR3 protein has one entry. The sample contains almost 600,000 distinct CDR3 sequences, 25% to 30% of which appear only once. The chain has TRBV6-1 and TRBJ2-1; D is unclear. The sample was PBMCs, taken before TCRalphabeta/CD19-depleted stem cell transplant. The sequence was collected from a boy in the first two years of life with Wiskott-Aldrich syndrome, due to receive a stem cell transplant. The CDR3 loop is CASRVTLRSYNEQFF. The CDR3 bases are TGTGCCAGCAGAGTTACCCTACGTTCCTACAATGAGCAGTTCTTC.